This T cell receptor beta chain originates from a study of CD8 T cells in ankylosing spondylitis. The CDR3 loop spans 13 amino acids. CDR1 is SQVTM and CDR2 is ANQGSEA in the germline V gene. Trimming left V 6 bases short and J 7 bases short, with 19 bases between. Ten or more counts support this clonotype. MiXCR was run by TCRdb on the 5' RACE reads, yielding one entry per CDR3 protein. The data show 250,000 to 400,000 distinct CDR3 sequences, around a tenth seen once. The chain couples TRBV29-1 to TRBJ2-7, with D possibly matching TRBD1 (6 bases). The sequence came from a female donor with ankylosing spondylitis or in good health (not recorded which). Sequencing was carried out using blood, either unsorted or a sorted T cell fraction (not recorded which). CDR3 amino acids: CSVDLDSPREQYF. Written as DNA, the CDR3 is TGCAGCGTCGACCTGGACAGCCCTAGGGAGCAGTACTTC.